This T cell receptor (beta chain) was recovered during a study of cytomegalovirus exposure and HLA in healthy donors. Regarding the study as a whole: According to a subsequent analysis, TCR clusters from the first cohort were inclined to appear together in the roughly 110 validation repertoires.

TCRdb's table, derived via immunoSEQ multiplex PCR, lists solely in-frame clones and lacks some. The table lists a few hundred thousand clones, roughly 89% of them singletons. There are a few counts of this clone. The target antigen is unknown. The CDR3 is 15 residues long. V lost 6 bases and J lost 4; bases outside the gene matches: 11. Per the germline V gene, CDR1 is MNHEY and CDR2 is SMNVEV (reference sequence). The TCR was taken from a young woman in good health and CMV-seronegative. The chain combines TRBV27 with TRBJ1-2; TRBD1 matches at 7 bases. Sequenced material: PBMCs. CDR3 nucleotide sequence: TGTGCCAGCAGCCCTAATTCAGGGGGTTCCTATGGCTACACCTTC. Residues: CASSPNSGGSYGYTF.